The next 5 T cell receptor beta chains were all read from a single sample in a study of blood T cell repertoires in COVID-19. Method: immunoSEQ multiplex PCR; TCRdb's copy keeps in-frame clones and lacks some. The table records roughly 200,000 clones, 85% of them present only once. Material: peripheral blood. Receptor source: a woman of 80 years or more with acute or convalescent COVID-19.

This sequence joins TRBV6-5 and TRBJ2-1, with 7 bases fitting TRBD2. The CDR3 covers 14 residues. V lost 6 bases, J lost 3 bases, and 5 bases stayed unmatched. In germline, CDR1 is MNHEY, CDR2 SVGAGI. CDR3: CASSPTSSYNEQFF. The CDR3 nucleotides read TGTGCCAGCAGCCCGACTAGCAGCTACAATGAGCAGTTCTTC.

The rearrangement links TRBV5-1 to TRBJ2-2; TRBD2 might be the D (5 bases). Germline CDR1 is SGHRS and CDR2 is YFSETQ. The CDR3 length is 16 residues. Trimming cost V 0 bases and J 0 bases, with 9 bases left between them. The CDR3 protein is CASSLERSANTGELFF. CDR3 coding DNA: TGCGCCAGCAGCTTGGAGCGGAGCGCGAACACCGGGGAGCTGTTTTTT.

The chain employs TRBV6-5 and TRBJ2-3, with D perhaps TRBD2 (6 bases). Germline CDR1 is MNHEY and CDR2 is SVGAGI. V was pared by 8 bases and J by 2 bases, with 14 bases between. There are 14 residues in the CDR3. CDR3 residues: CASQKGGFTDTQYF. CDR3 nucleotides: TGTGCCAGCCAAAAGGGAGGATTCACAGATACGCAGTATTTT.

This chain connects TRBV7-2 to TRBJ2-3; 11 nucleotides align to TRBD2. After removal of 2 bases from V and 5 bases from J, the junction contained 15 bases not matched to a gene. The germline V gene has CDR1 SGHTA and CDR2 FQGNSA. The CDR3 covers 19 residues. CDR3 sequence reads: CASSLLSPTSGRFRDTQYF. Written as DNA, the CDR3 is TGTGCCAGCAGCTTATTATCCCCCACTAGCGGGAGATTTAGAGATACGCAGTATTTT.

The CDR3 is CSASSGTGSGYTF. The CDR3 nucleotides read TGCAGTGCTAGTTCCGGGACAGGGAGCGGCTACACCTTC. V gene TRBV20-1 combines with J gene TRBJ1-2, with TRBD1 matching 9 bases. This CDR3 has 13 residues. The ends lost 3 bases at V and 8 bases at J; junction bases unmatched: 7. CDR1 and CDR2 (germline): DFQATT, SNEGSKA (reference sequence).